The 27 T cell receptor beta chains below were found in one sample sequenced in a study of control samples from healthy donors and cancer patients. Profiled with immunoSEQ multiplex PCR; TCRdb holds only in-frame clones, not every one. Of more than 15,000 clones in the sample, roughly 85% were seen once. Sequenced material: PBMCs. These receptors all come from an elderly man with head and neck cancer.

The V call is TRBV21-1, the J call TRBJ2-6; TRBD1 is taken as the D call from the table, unchecked against the DNA. TRBV21-1 is listed as a pseudogene. The CDR3 is made up of 14 amino acids. This CDR3 is CAILGARGANVLTF. The CDR3 bases are TGTGCCATTCTAGGGGCGAGGGGGGCCAACGTCCTGACTTTC.

This clone appeared a few times. The chain joins TRBV7-9 to TRBJ2-1; TRBD2 matches at 8 bases. The J segment lost 7 bases and the V segment lost 4 bases, leaving 15 bases of the junction unmatched. The CDR3 length is 17 residues. Per the germline V gene, CDR1 is SEHNR and CDR2 is FQNEAQ (reference sequence). This chain's CDR3 is CASSSPLSGRDLNEQFF. DNA of the CDR3: TGTGCCAGCAGCTCCCCTCTAAGCGGGAGAGATCTAAATGAGCAGTTCTTC. Supplemented by reference TRBV7-9 and TRBJ2-1, the full variable domain reads DTGVSQNPRHKITKRGQNVTFRCDPISEHNRLYWYRQTLGQGPEFLTYFQNEAQLEKSRLLSDRFSAERPKGSFSTLEIQRTEQGDSAMYLCASSSPLSGRDLNEQFFGPGTRLTVL.

This chain joins TRBV10-3 and TRBJ2-1; 7 bases fit TRBD2. This CDR3 region has 15 residues. V trimming: 5 bases; J trimming: 4 bases; junction bases outside the gene matches: 8. Germline assignment: CDR1 ENHRY and CDR2 SYGVKD. DNA of the CDR3: TGTGCCATCAGTATCGCGCGGGAGAAGTACAATGAGCAGTTCTTC. Translation: CAISIAREKYNEQFF.

This clone has only one observation. This rearrangement joins TRBV5-8 to TRBJ2-7; 10 bases are shared with TRBD2. Germline trimming cut 0 bases from V and 7 bases from J; bases unmatched to any gene: 10. The CDR3 has 16 residues. The germline V gene encodes CDR1 SGHTS and CDR2 YDEGEE. As DNA, the CDR3 is TGTGCCAGCAGCTTGGAGGCTAGCGGGGGCCGGGGGGAGCAGTACTTC. This gives the protein CASSLEASGGRGEQYF.

The CDR3 loop is CAISKTSDYEQYF. Here the CDR3 DNA reads TGTGCCATCAGTAAGACTTCGGACTACGAGCAGTACTTC. The chain uses TRBV10-3 and TRBJ2-7; D not resolved. This CDR3 is built from 13 residues. In germline, CDR1 is ENHRY, CDR2 SYGVKD. V was cut by 5 bases and J by 3 bases, with 11 bases left in between.

The chain is built from TRBV5-8 and TRBJ1-6, with D uncertain. CDR1 and CDR2 from the germline V gene are SGHTS and YDEGEE. The length of the CDR3 is 14 residues. The V end was cut by 1 base, the J end by 9 bases, with 11 bases between. The CDR3 region has the DNA TGTGCCAGCAGCTTGTTACGGGCGCGTTCACCCCTCCACTTT. Encoded protein: CASSLLRARSPLHF.

This clone was observed once. The chain has TRBV12-5 and TRBJ1-1; 7 bases fit TRBD1. Germline loops: CDR1 LGHNT, CDR2 FRNRAP. This CDR3 has 13 residues. V was clipped by 4 bases and J by 9 bases; unmatched bases: 8. The chain's CDR3 is CASGSSGGGKAFF. CDR3 DNA sequence: TGTGCTAGTGGTTCCTCAGGGGGTGGTAAAGCTTTCTTT.

This chain connects TRBV2 to TRBJ1-4; 8 bases match TRBD1. The CDR3 sequence is 13 residues long. Germline trimming cut 4 bases from V and 8 bases from J; bases unmatched to any gene: 3. Germline CDR1 and CDR2: SNHLY and FYNNEI. The CDR3 DNA is TGTGCCAGCAGTGCGGACAGGGCGGAAAAACTGTTTTTT. It encodes CASSADRAEKLFF.

The rearrangement joins TRBV6-5 to TRBJ1-1; D remains unclear. The length of the CDR3 is 14 residues. The germline V gene encodes CDR1 MNHEY and CDR2 SVGAGI. Trimming took off 4 bases at V and 1 base at J, with 10 bases between the two ends. The CDR3 bases are TGTGCCAGCAGTTCTAGTTTGGGGAACACTGAAGCTTTCTTT. It is translated as CASSSSLGNTEAFF.

The chain has TRBV27 and TRBJ2-7, with 8 bases aligning to TRBD2. Germline V lookup: CDR1 MNHEY, CDR2 SMNVEV (reference sequence). The length of the CDR3 is 15 residues. Unmatched junction bases numbered 6, after V lost 0 bases and J lost 5 bases. The CDR3 sequence: CASSLSSGSIHEQYF. As DNA, the CDR3 is TGTGCCAGCAGTTTATCGAGCGGGAGTATTCACGAGCAGTACTTC.

V is TRBV7-2 and J is TRBJ2-1, with D tentatively TRBD1 (5 bases). The CDR3 spans 15 residues. Germline V gene sequence: CDR1 SGHTA, CDR2 FQGNSA. The V gene lost 5 bases and the J gene lost 0 bases, with 11 bases spanning the gap. The DNA for the CDR3 is TGTGCCAGCAGCCCAGGGCTCAGCTCCTACAATGAGCAGTTCTTC. Translation gives CASSPGLSSYNEQFF.

V and J are TRBV5-1 and TRBJ1-2, with D maybe TRBD1 (5 bases). CDR3 length equals 15 residues. Germline CDR1 reads SGHRS; CDR2 reads YFSETQ. Trimming took off 4 bases at V and 2 bases at J, with 15 bases between the two ends. DNA for the CDR3: TGCGCCAGCAGCATGGAGGCAGGGTTCAACTATGGCTACACCTTC. Protein sequence: CASSMEAGFNYGYTF.

The J gene is TRBJ2-7, the V gene TRBV5-1, with TRBD1 as a possible D gene (6 bases). Deletions cut 3 bases from V and 4 bases from J, with 23 bases between. The CDR3 length is 17 residues. Germline V gene lookup returns CDR1 SGHRS and CDR2 YFSETQ. This CDR3 is CASSYDPRTARTYEQYF. Written as DNA, the CDR3 is TGCGCCAGCAGCTATGACCCGAGGACAGCTCGGACATACGAGCAGTACTTC.

This chain connects TRBV19 to TRBJ1-6; D perhaps matches TRBD1 (5 bases). V was cut by 6 bases and J by 10 bases, with 13 bases left in between. The CDR3 runs to 13 residues. Germline V gene lookup returns CDR1 LNHDA and CDR2 SQIVND (reference sequence). CDR3 region: CASSDRRESPLHF. CDR3 DNA: TGTGCCAGTAGCGACAGAAGAGAATCACCCCTCCACTTT.

This clone was observed a single time. The chain couples TRBV19 to TRBJ2-3; maybe TRBD2 (5 bases). This CDR3 spans 17 amino acids. Trimming cost V 7 bases and J 1 base, with 21 bases left between them. Germline V gives CDR1 LNHDA, CDR2 SQIVND (reference sequence). The CDR3 nucleotides read TGTGCCAGTACCTCCCGGAAGGTTTTGCGGGGCACAGATACGCAGTATTTT. This codes for CASTSRKVLRGTDTQYF.

The V gene is TRBV5-1, the J gene TRBJ2-7, with a tentative D call TRBD2 (7 bases). The length of the CDR3 is 14 residues. Deletions cut 4 bases from V and 5 bases from J, with 16 bases between. Looked up from germline, CDR1 is SGHRS and CDR2 is YFSETQ. The CDR3 nucleotides are TGCGCCAGCAGCGGAGGGGGGGAGGGAGACGAGCAGTACTTC. Encoded protein: CASSGGGEGDEQYF.

This sequence joins TRBV28 and TRBJ2-7; TRBD2 aligns across 9 bases. Germline assignment: CDR1 MDHEN and CDR2 SYDVKM. This CDR3 spans 16 amino acids. J gave up 3 bases and V 6 bases, and 12 bases lay outside the gene matches. The CDR3 DNA sequence: TGTGCCAGCAGCCCCAGACTAGCGGAACAACGCTACGAGCAGTACTTC. Amino acids: CASSPRLAEQRYEQYF.

This clone has a handful of counts. The V gene is TRBV3-1 (or the pseudogene TRBV3-2), the J gene TRBJ2-2, with D unclear. Between the trimmed V and J ends, which lost 0 bases and 6 bases, there was a span of 11 bases. Germline V gene lookup returns CDR1 LGHDT and CDR2 YNNKEL (reference sequence). The length of the CDR3 is 15 residues. CDR3 loop: CASSQEGFLAGELFF. The CDR3 nucleotides read TGTGCCAGCAGCCAAGAAGGGTTCCTAGCCGGGGAGCTGTTTTTT.

V gene TRBV11-2 combines with J gene TRBJ2-7, with 7 bases identical to TRBD1. Germline CDR1 reads SGHAT; CDR2 reads FQNNGV. There are 14 residues in the CDR3. J was trimmed by 3 bases and V by 2 bases; bases with no gene match: 4. This CDR3 reads CASSLSGQVYEQYF. CDR3 nucleotides: TGTGCCAGCAGCTTATCTGGACAGGTCTACGAGCAGTACTTC. The variable domain in full, with the rest retrieved from reference TRBV11-2 and TRBJ2-7, is EAGVAQSPRYKIIEKRQSVAFWCNPISGHATLYWYQQILGQGPKLLIQFQNNGVVDDSQLPKDRFSAERLKGVDSTLKIQPAKLEDSAVYLCASSLSGQVYEQYFGPGTRLTVT.

J is TRBJ2-3 and V is TRBV6-1; the D call may be TRBD1 or TRBD2 (5 bases each). Deletions cut 3 bases from V and 5 bases from J, with 18 bases between. Germline CDR1 and CDR2: MNHNS and SASEGT. This CDR3 has 16 residues. CDR3 residues: CASSDGTLSYLDTQYF. For the CDR3, the DNA is TGTGCCAGCAGTGATGGGACCCTATCGTACTTAGATACGCAGTATTTT.

This clone was recorded a few times. The chain recombines TRBV19 with TRBJ2-7; 9 positions match TRBD1. Germline CDR1 LNHDA, CDR2 SQIVND (reference sequence). After removal of 8 bases from V and 7 bases from J, the junction contained 3 bases not matched to a gene. The CDR3 length is 11 residues. This chain's CDR3 is CASGQGWEQYF. The CDR3 coding sequence is TGTGCCAGTGGACAGGGGTGGGAGCAGTACTTC.

This chain uses TRBV11-2 with TRBJ2-7; D is perhaps TRBD1 (6 bases). This CDR3 is 14 amino acids long. V was shortened by 3 bases and J by 3 bases, with 12 bases between the two germline ends. The germline V gene has CDR1 SGHAT and CDR2 FQNNGV. DNA of the CDR3: TGTGCCAGCAGCTTGTCTACAGGGAGCTACGAGCAGTACTTC. This translates into CASSLSTGSYEQYF. The full variable domain, in which reference TRBV11-2 and TRBJ2-7 provide the parts outside the CDR3, is EAGVAQSPRYKIIEKRQSVAFWCNPISGHATLYWYQQILGQGPKLLIQFQNNGVVDDSQLPKDRFSAERLKGVDSTLKIQPAKLEDSAVYLCASSLSTGSYEQYFGPGTRLTVT.

The chain recombines TRBV6-2 or TRBV6-3 with TRBJ2-2; D unresolved. V lost 1 base, J lost 4 bases, and 4 bases lay in between. Germline lookup yields CDR1 MNHEY and CDR2 SVGEGT. This CDR3 contains 13 residues. CDR3 DNA: TGTGCCAGCAGTTACTACCCCACCGGGGAGCTGTTTTTT. Translating gives CASSYYPTGELFF.

Here the CDR3 reads CASSNSMGNSPLHF. The CDR3 nucleotides read TGTGCCAGTAGTAATTCTATGGGTAATTCACCCCTCCACTTT. V is TRBV19 and J is TRBJ1-6; the D is unclear. The V end was cut by 4 bases, the J end by 6 bases, with 10 bases between. This CDR3 region has 14 residues. Per germline, CDR1 LNHDA and CDR2 SQIVND (reference sequence).

The rearrangement joins TRBV6-2 or TRBV6-3 to TRBJ2-1; D not certain. Germline CDR1 and CDR2: MNHEY and SVGEGT. The CDR3 runs to 13 residues. V lost 5 bases and J 3 bases, leaving 8 bases between the germline ends. CDR3 sequence: CASSPDLYNEQFF. DNA of the CDR3: TGTGCCAGCAGTCCGGATCTCTACAATGAGCAGTTCTTC.

V and J are TRBV7-2 and TRBJ2-3, with 8 bases that match TRBD2. This CDR3 spans 14 amino acids. Germline lookup yields CDR1 SGHTA and CDR2 FQGNSA. V shed 3 bases and J 5 bases; nucleotides not matched to a gene: 4. The CDR3 protein is CASSFGLAGDTQYF. The DNA for the CDR3 is TGTGCCAGCAGCTTCGGGCTAGCGGGAGATACGCAGTATTTT.

This chain connects TRBV7-2 to TRBJ2-2, with D possibly being TRBD2 (6 bases). The CDR3 has 16 residues. CDR1 and CDR2 from the germline V gene are SGHTA and FQGNSA. The V and J ends lost 5 bases and 6 bases respectively, with 19 bases between them. Written as DNA, the CDR3 is TGTGCCAGCAGCCCATCCGGGACTCTAAAATCCGGGGAGCTGTTTTTT. It codes for CASSPSGTLKSGELFF.